The entry that follows covers one TCR beta chain sequence. Its cognate antigen is unknown. This specimen comes from a study of OX40 agonist ivuxolimab in advanced cancers. Trimming at V came to 3 bases and at J to 2 bases, leaving 3 bases not matched to a gene. This CDR3 contains 14 residues. Germline CDR1 is SGHKS and CDR2 is YYEKEE (reference sequence). Findings and caveats of the study: At doses 0.1 to 3.0 mg/kg, CD4+ and CD8+ clones expanded.

Assay used: immunoSEQ multiplex PCR; TCRdb lists only in-frame clones, some missing. The sample lists roughly 72,000 clones, about 94% occurring once. The specimen comprised CD4+ or CD8+ T cells sorted from blood, sampled in a trial of the OX40 agonist ivuxolimab. The V call is TRBV5-5, the J call TRBJ2-7, with TRBD1 matching over 9 bases. This clonotype was obtained from an adult with an advanced solid tumor such as melanoma, head and neck, liver or kidney cancer. Written as DNA, the CDR3 is TGTGCCAGCAGCTCGGGACAGGGAGCCTACGAGCAGTACTTC. Its translation is CASSSGQGAYEQYF.